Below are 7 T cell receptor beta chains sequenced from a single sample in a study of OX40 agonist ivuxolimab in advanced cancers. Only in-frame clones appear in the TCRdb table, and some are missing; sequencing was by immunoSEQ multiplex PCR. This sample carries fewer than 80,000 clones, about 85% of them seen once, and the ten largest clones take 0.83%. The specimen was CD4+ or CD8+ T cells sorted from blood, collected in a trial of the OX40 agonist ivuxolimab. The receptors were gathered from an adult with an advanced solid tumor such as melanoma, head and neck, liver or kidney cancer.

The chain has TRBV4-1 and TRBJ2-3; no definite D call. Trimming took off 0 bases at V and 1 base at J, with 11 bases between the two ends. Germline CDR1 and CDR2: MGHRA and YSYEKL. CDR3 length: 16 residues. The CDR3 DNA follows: TGCGCCAGCAGCCAAGATGCGTTCTTGCGCACAGATACGCAGTATTTT. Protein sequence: CASSQDAFLRTDTQYF.

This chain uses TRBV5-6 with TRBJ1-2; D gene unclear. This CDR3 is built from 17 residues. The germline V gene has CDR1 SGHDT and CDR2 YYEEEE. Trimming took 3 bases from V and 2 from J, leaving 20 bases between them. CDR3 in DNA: TGTGCCAGCAGCTCCCCCTGGGATGGCCCCGCAAACTATGGCTACACCTTC. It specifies CASSSPWDGPANYGYTF.

The CDR3 is CASRPGPARGMETQYF. Here the CDR3 DNA reads TGCGCCAGTCGGCCGGGACCAGCTAGGGGGATGGAGACCCAGTACTTC. The V gene is TRBV10-2, the J gene TRBJ2-5, with D possibly TRBD1 on 6 matching bases. Trimming stripped 9 bases from V and 5 bases from J, with 25 bases between. Germline V gene sequence: CDR1 WSHSY, CDR2 SAAADI. The CDR3 has 16 residues.

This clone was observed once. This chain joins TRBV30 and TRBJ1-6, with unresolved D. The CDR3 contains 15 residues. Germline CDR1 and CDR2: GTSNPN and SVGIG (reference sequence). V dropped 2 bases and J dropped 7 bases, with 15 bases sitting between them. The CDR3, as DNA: TGTGCCTGGAGTTCGGCCTCCCGAGGGAATTCACCCCTCCACTTT. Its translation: CAWSSASRGNSPLHF. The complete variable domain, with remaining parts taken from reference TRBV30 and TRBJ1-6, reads SQTIHQWPATLVQPVGSPLSLECTVEGTSNPNLYWYRQAAGRGLQLLFYSVGIGQISSEVPQNLSASRPQDRQFILSSKKLLLSDSGFYLCAWSSASRGNSPLHFGNGTRLTVT.

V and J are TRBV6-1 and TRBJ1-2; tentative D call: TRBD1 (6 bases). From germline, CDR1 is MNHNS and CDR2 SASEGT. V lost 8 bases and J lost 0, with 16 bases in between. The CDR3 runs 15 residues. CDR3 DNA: TGTGCCAGCGAGGCAGGGGCGGTAGCTAACTATGGCTACACCTTC. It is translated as CASEAGAVANYGYTF.

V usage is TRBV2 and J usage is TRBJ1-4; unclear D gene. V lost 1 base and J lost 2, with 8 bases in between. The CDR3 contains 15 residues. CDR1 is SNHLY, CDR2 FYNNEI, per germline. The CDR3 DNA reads TGTGCCAGCAGTGAAGAAAGGTTCACTAATGAAAAACTGTTTTTT. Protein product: CASSEERFTNEKLFF.

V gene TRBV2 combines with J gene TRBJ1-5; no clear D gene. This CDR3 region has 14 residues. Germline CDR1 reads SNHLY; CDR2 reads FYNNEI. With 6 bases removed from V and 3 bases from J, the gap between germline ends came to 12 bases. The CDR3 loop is CASSRGTSNQPQHF. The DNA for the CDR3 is TGTGCCAGCAGCCGGGGAACTTCCAATCAGCCCCAGCATTTT.